Presented here are 29 T cell receptor beta chains from one specimen sequenced in a study of OX40 agonist ivuxolimab in advanced cancers. Sequencing was performed with immunoSEQ multiplex PCR; in TCRdb, only in-frame clones are kept and a portion is missing. The sample holds about 59,000 clones; 75% to 90% are singletons and the top ten take around 0.38%. The input for sequencing was CD4+ or CD8+ T cells sorted from blood, taken in a trial of the OX40 agonist ivuxolimab. These receptors came from an adult with an advanced solid tumor such as melanoma, head and neck, liver or kidney cancer.

The chain is built from TRBV5-4 and TRBJ2-7; the D gene is possibly TRBD1 (6 bases). V lost 4 bases, J lost 3 bases, and 20 bases lay in between. The germline CDR1 and CDR2 sequences are SGHNT and YYREEE (reference sequence). The CDR3 totals 16 residues. As DNA, the CDR3 is TGTGCCAGCAGCCCGGACGTAGGACAGCACAGCTACGAGCAGTACTTC. This sequence encodes CASSPDVGQHSYEQYF.

This sequence joins TRBV7-8 and TRBJ1-6, with 9 bases aligning to TRBD1. V gave up 4 bases and J gave up 9 bases; unmatched junction bases: 7. The CDR3 spans 15 residues. Germline V lookup: CDR1 SGHVS, CDR2 FQNEAQ. Here the CDR3 DNA reads TGTGCCAGCAGCTCGTGGGACAGGGTATCTTCACCCCTCCACTTT. Protein product: CASSSWDRVSSPLHF.

The chain links TRBV10-3 to TRBJ2-3; 13 bases match TRBD2. The germline V gene encodes CDR1 ENHRY and CDR2 SYGVKD. The V gene end was trimmed by 4 bases and the J gene end by 3 bases; junction bases not matched to a gene: 1. The CDR3 has 15 amino acids. In nucleotides, the CDR3 is TGTGCCATCAGTGCGACTAGCGGGGGGACAGATACGCAGTATTTT. Translating it yields CAISATSGGTDTQYF.

The gene calls are TRBV5-1 and TRBJ2-3; no clear D. Trimming removed 0 bases from V and 0 bases from J, with 8 bases in between. The CDR3 extends over 15 amino acids. Germline lookup yields CDR1 SGHRS and CDR2 YFSETQ. The CDR3 protein is CASSLDSSSTDTQYF. The CDR3 DNA sequence: TGCGCCAGCAGCTTGGACAGTTCTAGCACAGATACGCAGTATTTT.

The genes are TRBV10-1 and TRBJ1-3; D remains ambiguous. Trimming took off 6 bases at V and 6 bases at J, with 12 bases between the two ends. This CDR3 spans 13 amino acids. Germline V gene lookup returns CDR1 WNHNN and CDR2 SYGVQD (reference sequence). CDR3 region: CASRSPEENTIYF. In nucleotides, the CDR3 is TGCGCCAGCAGGAGCCCTGAGGAAAACACCATATATTTT.

The genes are TRBV11-3 and TRBJ2-2; 8 bases are a match to TRBD1. V shed 5 bases, J shed 2 bases, and the junction held 10 bases outside the gene matches. This CDR3 comprises 17 residues. The germline V gene encodes CDR1 SGHNT and CDR2 YENEEA. Here the CDR3 reads CASSPTRDRSNTGELFF. The CDR3 DNA follows: TGTGCCAGCAGCCCGACCCGGGACAGGTCCAACACCGGGGAGCTGTTTTTT.

The chain joins TRBV4-3 to TRBJ2-2, with D unresolved. The CDR3 runs to 15 residues. The ends were cut back, 0 bases at V and 6 bases at J, with 11 bases in the middle. Germline V gene data show CDR1 as LGHNA and CDR2 as YSLEER. In DNA form, the CDR3 reads TGCGCCAGCAGCCAAGATACGGTCCGGGCCGGGGAGCTGTTTTTT. It codes for CASSQDTVRAGELFF.

The V gene is TRBV2, the J gene TRBJ2-5; D is ambiguous. The CDR3 length is 12 residues. With 5 bases removed from V and 5 bases from J, the gap between germline ends came to 9 bases. Germline values: CDR1 SNHLY, CDR2 FYNNEI. This CDR3 is CASSSLRETQYF. CDR3 DNA: TGTGCCAGCAGTAGTCTCCGGGAGACCCAGTACTTC. The full variable domain, in which reference TRBV2 and TRBJ2-5 provide the parts outside the CDR3, is EPEVTQTPSHQVTQMGQEVILRCVPISNHLYFYWYRQILGQKVEFLVSFYNNEISEKSEIFDDQFSVERPDGSNFTLKIRSTKLEDSAMYFCASSSLRETQYFGPGTRLLVL.

The genes are TRBV9 and TRBJ1-4, with TRBD1 as a possible D gene (6 bases). V lost 0 bases and J lost 3, with 12 bases in between. In germline, CDR1 is SGDLS, CDR2 YYNGEE. CDR3 length: 16 amino acids. CDR3 amino acids: CASSVEGGAANEKLFF. The CDR3, as DNA: TGTGCCAGCAGCGTAGAAGGGGGGGCCGCTAATGAAAAACTGTTTTTT.

This clone was counted a single time. The chain recombines TRBV15 with TRBJ2-7, with a possible D match to TRBD2 (5 bases). The CDR3 covers 14 residues. Germline lookup yields CDR1 LNHNV and CDR2 YYDKDF (reference sequence). Trimming took 2 bases from V and 6 from J, leaving 14 bases between them. CDR3 nucleotide sequence: TGTGCCACCAGCAGACCCCGGGATTATGGCGAGCAGTACTTC. Encoded protein: CATSRPRDYGEQYF. The full variable domain, completed using reference TRBV15 and TRBJ2-7, is DAMVIQNPRYQVTQFGKPVTLSCSQTLNHNVMYWYQQKSSQAPKLLFHYYDKDFNNEADTPDNFQSRRPNTSFCFLDIRSPGLGDTAMYLCATSRPRDYGEQYFGPGTRLTVT.

V gene TRBV11-2 combines with J gene TRBJ2-7; D is ambiguous. Trimming pared 5 bases from V and 0 bases from J, leaving 11 bases between. Germline loops: CDR1 SGHAT, CDR2 FQNNGV. The CDR3 is 14 residues long. CDR3 coding DNA: TGTGCCAGCAGCACCCGCGCTCTCTCCTACGAGCAGTACTTC. Translated: CASSTRALSYEQYF.

The V and J genes are TRBV7-7 and TRBJ2-5, with D perhaps matching TRBD1 (6 bases). Per the germline V gene, CDR1 is SSHAT and CDR2 is FNYEAQ (reference sequence). V lost 1 base and J lost 1, with 10 bases in between. The CDR3 spans 15 residues. In DNA form, the CDR3 reads TGTGCCAGCAGCTTAGATACAGGGCCCCAAGAGACCCAGTACTTC. This encodes CASSLDTGPQETQYF.

This rearrangement joins TRBV9 to TRBJ2-1; 9 bases map to TRBD2. V lost 0 bases, J lost 9 bases, and 7 bases stayed unmatched. This CDR3 region has 15 residues. CDR1 SGDLS and CDR2 YYNGEE come from the germline V gene. The CDR3 DNA follows: TGTGCCAGCAGCGTAGTTCGAGCGGGGGGCGCTGAGCAGTTCTTC. Encoded protein: CASSVVRAGGAEQFF.

This clone was found a few times. The CDR3 spells CASSFAGSDGYTF. The CDR3 DNA sequence: TGTGCCAGCAGCTTCGCGGGGAGCGATGGCTACACCTTC. J is TRBJ1-2 and V is TRBV7-2, with D unclear. Between the trimmed V and J ends, which lost 3 bases and 6 bases, there was a span of 11 bases. This CDR3 is built from 13 residues. The germline V gene has CDR1 SGHTA and CDR2 FQGNSA.

The gene calls are TRBV5-1 and TRBJ2-3, with 11 nucleotides matching TRBD1. Looked up from germline, CDR1 is SGHRS and CDR2 is YFSETQ. J lost 5 bases, V lost 4 bases, and 9 bases had no gene match. There are 16 residues in the CDR3. CDR3 in DNA: TGCGCCAGCAGCGGCGTCCGGGACAGGGGGGTAGATACGCAGTATTTT. Translated, it gives CASSGVRDRGVDTQYF. The entire variable domain, with the rest obtained from reference TRBV5-1 and TRBJ2-3, is as follows: KAGVTQTPRYLIKTRGQQVTLSCSPISGHRSVSWYQQTPGQGLQFLFEYFSETQRNKGNFPGRFSGRQFSNSRSEMNVSTLELGDSALYLCASSGVRDRGVDTQYFGPGTRLTVL.

The gene calls are TRBV2 and TRBJ2-3, with D perhaps matching TRBD2 (6 bases). The germline CDR1 and CDR2 sequences are SNHLY and FYNNEI. The CDR3 loop spans 15 amino acids. V was trimmed by 7 bases and J by 0 bases, leaving 14 bases between them. The CDR3 region has the DNA TGTGCCAGCAAGGCGGGACTTTTAAGCACAGATACGCAGTATTTT. Translating gives CASKAGLLSTDTQYF.

The chain is built from TRBV7-3 and TRBJ2-7; TRBD1 matches 11 bases. This CDR3 has 12 amino acids. V was clipped by 5 bases and J by 9 bases; unmatched bases: 3. Germline V gene data show CDR1 as SGHTA and CDR2 as FQGTGA. CDR3 sequence reads: CASSLDRGPQYF. The CDR3 nucleotides read TGTGCCAGCAGCCTGGACAGGGGGCCGCAGTACTTC. Full variable domain (remainder filled in from reference TRBV7-3 and TRBJ2-7): GAGVSQTPSNKVTEKGKYVELRCDPISGHTALYWYRQSLGQGPEFLIYFQGTGAADDSGLPNDRFFAVRPEGSVSTLKIQRTERGDSAVYLCASSLDRGPQYFGPGTRLTVT.

The chain couples TRBV5-1 to TRBJ1-4, with a possible D match to TRBD1 (5 bases). Germline V gene data show CDR1 as SGHRS and CDR2 as YFSETQ. The length of the CDR3 is 13 residues. V gave up 0 bases and J gave up 6 bases, with 6 bases separating them. The CDR3 protein is CASSLVQDEKLFF. The CDR3 nucleotides are TGCGCCAGCAGCTTGGTACAGGATGAAAAACTGTTTTTT.

The chain joins TRBV7-2 to TRBJ1-6, with TRBD1 matching 8 bases. Per germline, CDR1 SGHTA and CDR2 FQGNSA. The CDR3 consists of 16 residues. After removal of 5 bases from V and 2 bases from J, the junction contained 5 bases not matched to a gene. The CDR3 DNA follows: TGTGCCAGCAGCACACAGGGGGGGCCCTATAATTCACCCCTCCACTTT. Translating it yields CASSTQGGPYNSPLHF.

The chain carries TRBV2 and TRBJ1-1; no firm D call. Trimming cost V 6 bases and J 1 base, with 9 bases left between them. The CDR3 runs 13 residues. The V gene's germline CDR1 is SNHLY and CDR2 FYNNEI. CDR3 sequence (DNA): TGTGCCAGCAGAGTTTGGAGGAACACTGAAGCTTTCTTT. As protein: CASRVWRNTEAFF.

V and J are TRBV18 and TRBJ1-4; D not resolved. In germline, CDR1 is KGHSH, CDR2 LQKENI. Trimming stripped 0 bases from V and 5 bases from J, with 13 bases between. CDR3 length: 16 residues. CDR3 in amino acids: CASSPPNTKGNEKLFF. CDR3 DNA sequence: TGTGCCAGCTCACCACCCAACACAAAGGGAAATGAAAAACTGTTTTTT.

V gene TRBV19 combines with J gene TRBJ1-1; D gene uncertain. The V end lost 7 bases, the J end lost 1 base, and 7 bases lay between the germline ends. The germline V gene has CDR1 LNHDA and CDR2 SQIVND (reference sequence). The CDR3 extends over 12 amino acids. The CDR3 loop is CASNDRNTEAFF. Written as DNA, the CDR3 is TGTGCCAGTAATGATCGGAACACTGAAGCTTTCTTT. The full variable domain, its missing parts supplied by reference TRBV19 and TRBJ1-1, is DGGITQSPKYLFRKEGQNVTLSCEQNLNHDAMYWYRQDPGQGLRLIYYSQIVNDFQKGDIAEGYSVSREKKESFPLTVTSAQKNPTAFYLCASNDRNTEAFFGQGTRLTVV.

A word on this clone: The junction departs from the called germline gene at one end, perhaps through a read error. V usage is TRBV2 and J usage is TRBJ2-5, with TRBD1 as a possible D gene (5 bases). The CDR3 has 13 residues. The germline V gene has CDR1 SNHLY and CDR2 FYNNEI. CDR3 coding DNA: TGTGCCAGCAGTGAAGCGGGGCAAGGGACCCAGTACTTC. Its translation: CASSEAGQGTQYF. Full variable domain (remainder filled in from reference TRBV2 and TRBJ2-5): EPEVTQTPSHQVTQMGQEVILRCVPISNHLYFYWYRQILGQKVEFLVSFYNNEISEKSEIFDDQFSVERPDGSNFTLKIRSTKLEDSAMYFCASSEAGQGTQYFGPGTRLLVL.

The chain is built from TRBV7-2 and TRBJ2-3; 10 bases map to TRBD1. Germline assignment: CDR1 SGHTA and CDR2 FQGNSA. The junction had 7 bases not matched to a gene; V was cut back by 3 bases and J by 4 bases. The CDR3 is made up of 16 amino acids. CDR3 DNA: TGTGCCAGCAGCTTTACCCGGGACAGGGGAGCAGATACGCAGTATTTT. Translating it yields CASSFTRDRGADTQYF.

The chain employs TRBV27 and TRBJ2-5; D is undetermined. This CDR3 is 13 amino acids long. CDR1 is MNHEY, CDR2 SMNVEV, per germline (reference sequence). The V and J ends lost 6 bases and 5 bases respectively, with 13 bases between them. The CDR3 here is CASRTLGLETQYF. DNA for the CDR3: TGTGCCAGCAGGACACTCGGCTTGGAGACCCAGTACTTC.

J is TRBJ2-5 and V is TRBV6-6; D uncertain. This CDR3 spans 13 amino acids. Germline values: CDR1 MNHNY, CDR2 SVGAGI (reference sequence). Trimming cost V 2 bases and J 3 bases, with 7 bases left between them. CDR3 loop: CASSYRAEETQYF. The CDR3 bases are TGTGCCAGCAGTTACCGGGCAGAAGAGACCCAGTACTTC.

This sequence joins TRBV5-1 and TRBJ1-1; 10 nucleotides agree with TRBD1. CDR3 length: 14 residues. The germline gives CDR1 SGHRS, CDR2 YFSETQ. The trim removed 3 bases at V and 4 bases at J, leaving 3 bases unmatched. The CDR3 sequence: CASSSGTGATEAFF. Here the CDR3 DNA reads TGCGCCAGCAGCTCCGGGACAGGGGCCACTGAAGCTTTCTTT.

The chain joins TRBV4-3 to TRBJ2-1, with TRBD1 identical over 8 bases. There are 15 residues in the CDR3. CDR1 LGHNA and CDR2 YSLEER come from the germline V gene. V was clipped by 4 bases and J by 7 bases; unmatched bases: 9. The CDR3 is CASSRVGQGRNEQFF. The CDR3 DNA sequence: TGCGCCAGCAGCCGGGTCGGACAGGGTCGGAATGAGCAGTTCTTC.

This clone was counted a single time. The chain is built from TRBV28 and TRBJ1-1, with D perhaps matching TRBD1 (5 bases). The germline V and J ends were trimmed by 5 bases and 3 bases, with 10 bases remaining between them. The CDR3 runs to 13 residues. Germline V CDR1 and CDR2: MDHEN, SYDVKM. The CDR3 loop is CASSLPRDTEAFF. Here the CDR3 DNA reads TGTGCCAGCAGTCTTCCCAGGGACACTGAAGCTTTCTTT. Full variable domain (remainder filled in from reference TRBV28 and TRBJ1-1): DVKVTQSSRYLVKRTGEKVFLECVQDMDHENMFWYRQDPGLGLRLIYFSYDVKMKEKGDIPEGYSVSREKKERFSLILESASTNQTSMYLCASSLPRDTEAFFGQGTRLTVV.